This paragraph covers one TCR beta chain sequence. This receptor's antigen is unknown. Nothing much larger sits one base from this clone, and base qualities are not available. This record comes from a study of shared clonotypes between healthy human individuals (dated by TCRdb to about 2020). Context from the whole study: The cohort included a few men and a couple of women between 18 and 49 years of age. Blood TCR repertoires of five healthy adults were deeply sequenced to estimate repertoire size and the extent of clonotype sharing between individuals. To increase sequencing depth and limit assay-specific biases, TCR repertoire library preparation and sequencing were carried out by different laboratories using diverse techniques. For each donor, three plates each were used for CD4 naive and CD4 memory, two plates were used for CD8 naive, and one plate was used for CD8 memory. Each donor's leukapheresis produced roughly between roughly 0.85 and 10 billion PBMCs.

Points the paper makes about the study in general: Estimated clonotype richness was generally larger for naive than for memory subsets. Sampling was restricted to blood, and TCR repertoires in tissues likely differ from the TCR repertoires found in blood. Based on pairwise subsampling, the degree of clonotype sharing among donors was expected to be affected by sequencing depth. Rarefaction of sorted-subset datasets indicated incomplete sequencing despite the large sequencing depth. Sharing across a few donors was observed for roughly 5% of naive CD4, less than 4% of naive CD8, 2% to 2.5% of memory CD4, and around 0.44% of memory CD8 clonotypes. The small number of donors limited the genetic and exposure-history diversity represented. Compared with non-shared clonotypes, clonotypes shared by all four sorted-subset donors had higher generation probabilities.

The donors were healthy, HIV-negative adults who had no recently reported acute infections or vaccinations. Every donor was a Caucasian adult living in Nashville, Tennessee, USA. CD4+ T cells were enriched through magnetic negative selection, after which naive cells were positively selected on CD45RA and the remaining negative fraction served as the memory subset. Blood was obtained by leukapheresis, after which PBMCs were separated by Ficoll-Histopaque density gradient centrifugation and cryopreserved in liquid nitrogen vapor phase. Purity and quantity of every magnetically sorted T cell population were checked by analytical flow cytometry. From each sorted fraction, genomic DNA was isolated and quantified by UV absorbance on a Nanodrop 2000c. Using the deep immunoSEQ assay, multiplex PCR amplified TCR CDR3 regions from genomic DNA. Genomic DNA extracted from each cell subset was distributed evenly over all wells of several immunoSEQ 96-well plates, and each plate served as one replicate. For sorted subsets, 150 to 250 ng of genomic DNA, equivalent to around 29,000 T cell genomes, went into each replicate PCR. Purified libraries were quantified with a Qubit 3.0 fluorometer, sized on a Bioanalyzer 2100, and re-quantified with the KAPA Library Quantification kit. Each immunoSEQ 96-well plate was sequenced on its own single-read 150-cycle Illumina NextSeq 550 flow cell. As for the authors' bioinformatics: Because the immunoSEQ output held only junctional sequences and lacked quality scores, the filtering could not match the filtering applied to full-length reads. Sequences were annotated with PyIR, a Python wrapper for IgBLAST v1.9, using IMGT germline references to assign V/J genes and CDR3. Reads with weak V/J assignments (E-value above 1e-6), missing CDR3, stop codons, out-of-frame junctions, or ambiguous translated residues were removed. V3J clonotypes were defined by identical inferred V gene, J gene, and CDR3 amino acid sequence. To compute the percentage overlap between repertoires, the number of shared unique clonotypes was divided by the size of the smaller repertoire. Three approaches were used to assess repertoire richness: RTK rarefaction, the Chao1 estimator, and Recon v2.1 estimates of unobserved clonotypes. Generation probabilities for all TCRbeta clonotypes obtained by the gDNA method from a handful of donors were computed using OLGA. TCRdb obtained this table from immuneACCESS and retained in-frame rearrangements with V and J assigned. These tables miss some clones; where compared with another copy, unresolved V genes account for less than half of the shortfall, and the remainder is unexplained. The DNA gave D and trimming, while V, J and clone size come from that table. This sample holds 700,000 or so clones; about 78% were observed only once. The leading ten clones occupy 1.8% of the sample.

The germline V gene provides CDR1 SNHLY and CDR2 FYNNEI. Reading from cysteine to phenylalanine, the CDR3 counts 14 amino acids. Only the CDR3 part of the read is kept: 42 bases, read in frame from the first base. V is pruned by 8 bases and J by 0 bases, leaving 4 bases of the junction without a gene match. The sequence was collected from a woman aged 25-40 years in good health. The sample was memory CD4+ T cells sorted from blood. The label giving this sample's cell subset or site can be read as: CD45RA-negative fraction. The chain is assembled from TRBV2 and TRBJ1-5; TRBD1 agrees with 7 junctional bases. CDR3 sequence: CASRGQTSNQPQHF. The bases read TGTGCCAGCCGGGGACAGACTAGCAATCAGCCCCAGCATTTT.